These 5 T cell receptor beta chains originate from one sample sequenced in a study of blood T cell repertoires in COVID-19. The assay was immunoSEQ multiplex PCR, and TCRdb's table has in-frame clones only and misses some. In the table there are roughly 140,000 clones, about four fifths of which are singletons. The source material was peripheral blood. These receptors were taken from a woman older than 75 in a cohort sampled during active or convalescent COVID-19.

The chain is built from TRBV15 and TRBJ2-5; 8 bases fit TRBD1. The CDR3 length is 15 residues. The germline gives CDR1 LNHNV, CDR2 YYDKDF (reference sequence). V was clipped by 0 bases and J by 4 bases; unmatched bases: 4. CDR3 residues: CATSRDRDRGETQYF. The CDR3 DNA sequence: TGTGCCACCAGCAGAGATCGTGACAGGGGAGAGACCCAGTACTTC.

This chain links TRBV20-1 with TRBJ2-2; TRBD1 aligns across 8 bases. V was clipped by 3 bases and J by 0 bases; unmatched bases: 3. The length of the CDR3 is 15 residues. CDR1 DFQATT and CDR2 SNEGSKA come from the germline V gene (reference sequence). The CDR3 DNA follows: TGCAGTGCTAGTTCAGGGGGCTCGAACACCGGGGAGCTGTTTTTT. It specifies CSASSGGSNTGELFF.

The rearrangement joins TRBV24-1 to TRBJ1-3; weak D call: TRBD1 (5 bases). The V gene's germline CDR1 is KGHDR and CDR2 SFDVKD. Trimming took off 7 bases at V and 1 base at J, with 10 bases between the two ends. The CDR3 spans 14 residues. This CDR3 is CATSSGLSGNTIYF. CDR3 DNA sequence: TGTGCCACCAGCTCAGGGTTGTCTGGAAACACCATATATTTT.

Remarks on this clone: At the DNA level, this CDR3 is encoded by other sequences in the same sample as well. This chain connects TRBV30 to TRBJ1-5, with D maybe TRBD1 (6 bases). CDR3 length: 13 residues. CDR1 GTSNPN and CDR2 SVGIG come from the germline V gene (reference sequence). The V gene lost 0 bases and the J gene lost 5 bases, with 8 bases spanning the gap. The CDR3 coding sequence is TGTGCCTGGAGTGTAAACAGGGATCAGCCCCAGCATTTT. Encoded protein: CAWSVNRDQPQHF.

The V call is TRBV4-2, the J call TRBJ2-7; D is perhaps TRBD1 (6 bases). The CDR3 is 15 amino acids. Germline V gene sequence: CDR1 LGHNA, CDR2 YNFKEQ. V was cut by 0 bases and J by 3 bases, with 12 bases left in between. The CDR3 DNA follows: TGTGCCAGCAGCCAAGATGGCAGGGGCGGCTACGAGCAGTACTTC. Its translation: CASSQDGRGGYEQYF.